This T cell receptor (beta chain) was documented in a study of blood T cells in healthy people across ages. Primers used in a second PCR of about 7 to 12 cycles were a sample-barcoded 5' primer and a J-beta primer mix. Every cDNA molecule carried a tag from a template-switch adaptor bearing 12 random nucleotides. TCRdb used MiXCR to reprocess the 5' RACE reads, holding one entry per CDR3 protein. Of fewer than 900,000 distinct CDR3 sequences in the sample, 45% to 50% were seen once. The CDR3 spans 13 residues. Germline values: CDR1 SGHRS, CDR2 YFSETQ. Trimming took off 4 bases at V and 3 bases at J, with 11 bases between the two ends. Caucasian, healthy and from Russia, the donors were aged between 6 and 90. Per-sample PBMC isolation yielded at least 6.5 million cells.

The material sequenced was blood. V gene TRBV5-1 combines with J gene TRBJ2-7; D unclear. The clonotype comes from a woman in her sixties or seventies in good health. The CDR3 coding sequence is TGCGCCAGCAGCCCGGACGGTCTCTACGAGCAGTACTTC. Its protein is CASSPDGLYEQYF.